This T cell receptor (beta chain) was captured by sequencing in a study of cytomegalovirus exposure and HLA in healthy donors. CDR3 length equals 16 residues. CDR1 and CDR2 from the germline V gene are MNHNY and SVGAGI (reference sequence). With 6 bases removed from V and 0 bases from J, the gap between germline ends came to 16 bases. The PCR employed 60 Vbeta primers together with 13 Jbeta primers. The assay was immunoSEQ multiplex PCR, and TCRdb's table has in-frame clones only and misses some. The data show about 160,000 clones, with around 88% seen just once and 0.7% to 1% held by the top ten. The genes are TRBV6-6 and TRBJ2-3; D not certain. This clonotype originated in a woman aged 30 to 39 in good health and CMV-seronegative. Sequencing used PBMCs. This chain's CDR3 is CASSLTGALSTDTQYF. In nucleotides, the CDR3 is TGTGCCAGCAGCCTCACGGGTGCCCTCAGCACAGATACGCAGTATTTT.